This T cell receptor beta chain was sequenced for a study of blood T cells in healthy people across ages. Regarding this clonotype: Antigen: not known.

Next came a second PCR, run for 7 to 11 cycles, which used a sample-barcoded 5' primer along with a J-beta primer mix. Carrying 12 random nucleotides, a template-switch adaptor labeled each individual cDNA molecule. MiXCR was run by TCRdb on the 5' RACE reads, yielding one entry per CDR3 protein. The table lists about 1.4 million distinct CDR3 sequences, around 59% of them singletons, with roughly 6.3% in the top ten. In germline, CDR1 is SGHTA, CDR2 FQGNSA. The CDR3 runs to 17 residues. V was pared by 5 bases and J by 4 bases, with 13 bases of the junction left unmatched. Study-wide findings and caveats: Diversity of TCR beta correlated strongly with naive T cell percentage. Naive CD4+ cells and diversity were both higher in long-lived donors than in aged donors.

Specimen: blood. The TCR was taken from a man younger than 35 in good health. The chain has TRBV7-2 and TRBJ2-1; 8 nucleotides match TRBD2. The CDR3 bases are TGTGCCAGCAGCCTCGTTGGGACTAGTATCGGTTACAATGAGCAGTTCTTC. Translation: CASSLVGTSIGYNEQFF.